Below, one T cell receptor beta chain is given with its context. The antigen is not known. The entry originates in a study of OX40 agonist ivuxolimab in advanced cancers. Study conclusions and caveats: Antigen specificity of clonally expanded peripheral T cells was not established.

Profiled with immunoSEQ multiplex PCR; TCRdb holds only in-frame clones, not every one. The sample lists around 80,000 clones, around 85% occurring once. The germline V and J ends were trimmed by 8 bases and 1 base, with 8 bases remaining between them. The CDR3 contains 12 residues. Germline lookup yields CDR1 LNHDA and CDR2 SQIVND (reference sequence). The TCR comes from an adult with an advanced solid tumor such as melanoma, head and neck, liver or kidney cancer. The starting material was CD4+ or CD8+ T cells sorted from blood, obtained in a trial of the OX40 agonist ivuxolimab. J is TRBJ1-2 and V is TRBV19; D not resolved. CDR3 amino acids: CASGEVNYGYTF. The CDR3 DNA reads TGTGCCAGTGGCGAGGTTAACTATGGCTACACCTTC. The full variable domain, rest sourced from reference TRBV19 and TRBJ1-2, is DGGITQSPKYLFRKEGQNVTLSCEQNLNHDAMYWYRQDPGQGLRLIYYSQIVNDFQKGDIAEGYSVSREKKESFPLTVTSAQKNPTAFYLCASGEVNYGYTFGSGTRLTVV.